The T cell receptor beta chain described here comes from a study of T-cell memory formation after mild COVID-19. In germline, CDR1 is SEHNR, CDR2 FQNEAQ (reference sequence). The ends were cut back, 6 bases at V and 11 bases at J, with 16 bases in the middle. The CDR3 runs 12 residues. TCRdb reprocessed the 5' RACE reads with MiXCR, giving one entry per CDR3 protein. Of some 49,000 distinct CDR3 sequences detected, 25% to 30% appear once; the ten largest clones hold 35% to 50%. The source material was PBMCs or a T cell subset sorted from them (not recorded which). The receptor's source is a man aged 18 to 30 who had mild COVID-19 (a few samples of this study predate the infection). Cell type and time point are not known. V and J are TRBV7-9 and TRBJ1-1; D gene uncertain. This chain's CDR3 is CASRGSDVDAFF. The CDR3 bases are TGTGCCAGCAGGGGGTCGGACGTTGACGCTTTCTTT.